This TCR beta chain was captured by sequencing in a study of blood T cell repertoires in COVID-19. CDR1 is SGDLS, CDR2 YYNGEE, per germline. The length of the CDR3 is 14 residues. The germline V and J ends were trimmed by 0 bases and 3 bases, with 9 bases remaining between them. Participants reported their clinical history, and cohort assignment relied on those reports. Cohort 3 recovered donors had two negative PCRs, clearance, or symptom resolution. The repertoire was sequenced with immunoSEQ multiplex PCR; TCRdb's copy has only in-frame clones and lacks some. This sample has about 460,000 clones, with about 88% found just once.

The rearrangement links TRBV9 to TRBJ1-1, with a tentative D call TRBD1 (6 bases). Sample: PBMCs or T cells enriched from blood (not recorded which). The TCR sequence derives from an older woman who had recovered from COVID-19. The CDR3 DNA reads as TGTGCCAGCAGCGTAGGGACAGTTTACACTGAAGCTTTCTTT. It is translated as CASSVGTVYTEAFF.